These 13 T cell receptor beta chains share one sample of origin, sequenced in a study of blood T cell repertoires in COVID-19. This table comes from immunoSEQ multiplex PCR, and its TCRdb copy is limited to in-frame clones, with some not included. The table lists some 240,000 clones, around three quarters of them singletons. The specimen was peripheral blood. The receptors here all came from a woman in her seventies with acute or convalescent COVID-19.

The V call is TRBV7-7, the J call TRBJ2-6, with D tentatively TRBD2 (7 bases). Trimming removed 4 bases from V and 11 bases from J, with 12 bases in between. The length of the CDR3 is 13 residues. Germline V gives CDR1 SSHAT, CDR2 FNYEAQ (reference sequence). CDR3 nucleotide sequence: TGTGCCAGCAGCTCTAGGGGGGGCCACGTCCTGACTTTC. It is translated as CASSSRGGHVLTF.

The CDR3 here is CASSLGPSYTDTQYF. CDR3 DNA: TGCGCCAGCAGCTTGGGCCCTAGCTACACAGATACGCAGTATTTT. The chain employs TRBV5-1 and TRBJ2-3, with D perhaps matching TRBD2 (5 bases). CDR3 length equals 15 residues. The germline CDR1 and CDR2 sequences are SGHRS and YFSETQ. Trimming left V 0 bases short and J 2 bases short, with 10 bases between.

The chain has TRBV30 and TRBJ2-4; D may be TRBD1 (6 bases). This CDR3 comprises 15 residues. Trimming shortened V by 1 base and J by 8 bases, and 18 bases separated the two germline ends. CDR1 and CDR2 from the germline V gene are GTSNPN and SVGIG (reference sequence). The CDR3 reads CAWSATDRKADIQYF. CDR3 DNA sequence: TGTGCCTGGAGTGCAACCGACAGGAAAGCAGACATTCAGTACTTC.

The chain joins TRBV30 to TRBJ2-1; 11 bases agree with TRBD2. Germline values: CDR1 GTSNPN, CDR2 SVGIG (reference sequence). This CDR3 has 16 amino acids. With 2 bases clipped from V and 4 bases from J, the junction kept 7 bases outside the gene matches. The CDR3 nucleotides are TGTGCCTGGAGTAGTGGAGGGACTAGCGGTTACAATGAGCAGTTCTTC. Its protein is CAWSSGGTSGYNEQFF.

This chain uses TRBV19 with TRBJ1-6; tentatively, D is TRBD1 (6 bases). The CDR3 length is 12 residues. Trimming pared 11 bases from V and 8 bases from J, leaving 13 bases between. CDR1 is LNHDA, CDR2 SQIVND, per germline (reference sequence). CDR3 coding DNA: TGTGCCGCGGGGGCTCAGGATTCACCCCTCCACTTT. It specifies CAAGAQDSPLHF.

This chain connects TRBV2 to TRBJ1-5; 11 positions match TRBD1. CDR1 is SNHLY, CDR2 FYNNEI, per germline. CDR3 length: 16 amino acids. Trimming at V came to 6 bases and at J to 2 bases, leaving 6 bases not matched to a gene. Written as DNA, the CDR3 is TGTGCCAGCAGCCTGGACAGGGGGCGAGGCAATCAGCCCCAGCATTTT. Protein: CASSLDRGRGNQPQHF.

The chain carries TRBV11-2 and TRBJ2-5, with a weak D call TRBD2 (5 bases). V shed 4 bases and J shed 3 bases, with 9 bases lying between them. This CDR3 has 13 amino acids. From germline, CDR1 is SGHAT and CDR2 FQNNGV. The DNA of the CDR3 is TGTGCCAGCAGCTCTGAGAGGGAAGAGACCCAGTACTTC. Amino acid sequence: CASSSEREETQYF.

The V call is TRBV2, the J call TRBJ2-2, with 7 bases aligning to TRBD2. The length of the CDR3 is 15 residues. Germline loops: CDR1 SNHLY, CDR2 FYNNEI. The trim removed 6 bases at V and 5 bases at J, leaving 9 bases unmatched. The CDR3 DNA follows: TGTGCCAGCAGCCTACCCGGGGGGAGAACCGGGGAGCTGTTTTTT. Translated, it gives CASSLPGGRTGELFF.

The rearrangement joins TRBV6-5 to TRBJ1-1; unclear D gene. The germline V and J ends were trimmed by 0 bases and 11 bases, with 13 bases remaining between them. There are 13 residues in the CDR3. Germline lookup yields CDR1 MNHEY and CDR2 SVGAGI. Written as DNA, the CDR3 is TGTGCCAGCAGTTACTCGTACGGCGCGGGGGCTTTCTTT. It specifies CASSYSYGAGAFF.

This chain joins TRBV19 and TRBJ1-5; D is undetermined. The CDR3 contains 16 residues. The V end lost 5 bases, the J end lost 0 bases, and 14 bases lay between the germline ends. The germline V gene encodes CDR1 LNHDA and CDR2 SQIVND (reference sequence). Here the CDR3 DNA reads TGTGCCAGTAGTTTTTCGGCGGTTTATAGCAATCAGCCCCAGCATTTT. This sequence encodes CASSFSAVYSNQPQHF.

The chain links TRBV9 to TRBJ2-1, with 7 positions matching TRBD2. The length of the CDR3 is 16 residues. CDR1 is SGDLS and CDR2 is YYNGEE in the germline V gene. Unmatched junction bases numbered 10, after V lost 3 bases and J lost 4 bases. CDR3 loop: CASSDAKAGRYNEQFF. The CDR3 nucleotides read TGTGCCAGCAGCGACGCGAAAGCGGGGCGATACAATGAGCAGTTCTTC.

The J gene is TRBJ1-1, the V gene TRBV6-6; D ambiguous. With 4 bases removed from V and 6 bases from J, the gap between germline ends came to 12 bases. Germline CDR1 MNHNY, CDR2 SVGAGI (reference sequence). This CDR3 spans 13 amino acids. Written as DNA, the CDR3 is TGTGCCAGCAGTTCCAAAGCCCCCCCTGAAGCTTTCTTT. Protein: CASSSKAPPEAFF.

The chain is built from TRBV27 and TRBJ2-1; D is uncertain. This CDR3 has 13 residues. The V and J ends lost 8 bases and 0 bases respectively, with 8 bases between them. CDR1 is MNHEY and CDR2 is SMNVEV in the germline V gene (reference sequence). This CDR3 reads CASQDISYNEQFF. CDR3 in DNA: TGTGCCAGCCAGGATATCTCCTACAATGAGCAGTTCTTC.